These 24 T cell receptor beta chains share one sample of origin, sequenced in a study of cytomegalovirus exposure and HLA in healthy donors. PCR amplification relied on 60 Vbeta primers (plus 13 Jbeta primers). The protocol was immunoSEQ multiplex PCR, while the TCRdb copy is restricted to in-frame clones and leaves out a portion. The sample consists of about 160,000 clones, roughly 77% of them appearing once. Sequenced sample: PBMCs. All receptors derive from a middle-aged man in good health and CMV-seropositive.

The chain couples TRBV4-3 to TRBJ2-1; D call uncertain. The CDR3 is 16 residues long. The V gene lost 0 bases and the J gene lost 2 bases, with 11 bases spanning the gap. Germline V gives CDR1 LGHNA, CDR2 YSLEER. This chain's CDR3 is CASSQDRYSPYNEQFF. The CDR3 DNA is TGCGCCAGCAGCCAAGATCGTTACTCCCCCTACAATGAGCAGTTCTTC.

V usage is TRBV10-2 and J usage is TRBJ1-5, with TRBD1 as a possible D gene (6 bases). Germline V CDR1 and CDR2: WSHSY, SAAADI. Trimming took 0 bases from V and 4 from J, leaving 13 bases between them. The CDR3 totals 16 residues. This chain's CDR3 is CASSESFQGRNQPQHF. CDR3 coding DNA: TGCGCCAGCAGTGAGTCGTTCCAGGGGCGGAATCAGCCCCAGCATTTT.

As DNA, the CDR3 is TGTGCCACCACAGGGGCTCCGGGACGGACTGAAGCTTTCTTT. Translation gives CATTGAPGRTEAFF. The gene calls are TRBV10-3 and TRBJ1-1; 7 nucleotides match TRBD1. The germline V gene encodes CDR1 ENHRY and CDR2 SYGVKD. The trim removed 10 bases at V and 5 bases at J, leaving 13 bases unmatched. The CDR3 length is 14 residues.

The J gene is TRBJ2-1, the V gene TRBV9; D perhaps matches TRBD1 (5 bases). The CDR3 totals 14 residues. Trimming pared 0 bases from V and 8 bases from J, leaving 12 bases between. Germline V gives CDR1 SGDLS, CDR2 YYNGEE. CDR3 DNA: TGTGCCAGCAGCGTAGAAGGGGCACCCCATGAGCAGTTCTTC. Translation: CASSVEGAPHEQFF.

The genes are TRBV5-1 and TRBJ2-5, with D possibly matching TRBD2 (6 bases). Trimming cost V 1 base and J 5 bases, with 9 bases left between them. The CDR3 is made up of 13 amino acids. Per the germline V gene, CDR1 is SGHRS and CDR2 is YFSETQ. The CDR3 loop is CASSLNAGETQYF. CDR3 DNA: TGCGCCAGCAGCTTGAACGCGGGGGAGACCCAGTACTTC. Combining the CDR3 with reference TRBV5-1 and TRBJ2-5 gives the whole variable domain KAGVTQTPRYLIKTRGQQVTLSCSPISGHRSVSWYQQTPGQGLQFLFEYFSETQRNKGNFPGRFSGRQFSNSRSEMNVSTLELGDSALYLCASSLNAGETQYFGPGTRLLVL.

The chain employs TRBV5-1 and TRBJ2-3; perhaps TRBD2 as D (6 bases). Trimming removed 6 bases at V and 1 base at J, with 9 bases between. The CDR3 totals 13 residues. Looked up from germline, CDR1 is SGHRS and CDR2 is YFSETQ. CDR3 bases: TGCGCCAGCAAGACGGGGGGCACAGATACGCAGTATTTT. It translates to CASKTGGTDTQYF.

This chain joins TRBV27 and TRBJ2-5; a possible D gene is TRBD1 (5 bases). Germline V gives CDR1 MNHEY, CDR2 SMNVEV (reference sequence). Trimming removed 2 bases from V and 1 base from J, with 14 bases in between. There are 16 residues in the CDR3. For the CDR3, the DNA is TGTGCCAGCAGTTTAATCTCCCAGGGTGGCCAAGAGACCCAGTACTTC. Amino acid sequence: CASSLISQGGQETQYF.

This clone was counted a single time. V and J are TRBV6-4 and TRBJ1-3; D remains unclear. CDR1 is MRHNA and CDR2 is SNTAGT in the germline V gene. The V and J ends lost 0 bases and 8 bases respectively, with 11 bases between them. The CDR3 totals 14 residues. CDR3: CASSDSFREDTIYF. The CDR3 DNA follows: TGTGCCAGCAGTGACTCCTTCCGGGAGGACACCATATATTTT.

The gene calls are TRBV5-1 and TRBJ1-6, with 8 positions matching TRBD1. Looked up from germline, CDR1 is SGHRS and CDR2 is YFSETQ. V gave up 6 bases and J gave up 9 bases; unmatched junction bases: 8. This CDR3 comprises 14 residues. CDR3 amino acids: CASNQGARGSPLHF. CDR3 nucleotide sequence: TGCGCCAGCAATCAGGGGGCTCGCGGTTCACCCCTCCACTTT. Full variable domain (missing parts from reference TRBV5-1 and TRBJ1-6): KAGVTQTPRYLIKTRGQQVTLSCSPISGHRSVSWYQQTPGQGLQFLFEYFSETQRNKGNFPGRFSGRQFSNSRSEMNVSTLELGDSALYLCASNQGARGSPLHFGNGTRLTVT.

This chain connects TRBV2 to TRBJ1-5, with a tentative D call TRBD1 (5 bases). There are 17 residues in the CDR3. From germline, CDR1 is SNHLY and CDR2 FYNNEI. V lost 5 bases and J lost 0, with 17 bases in between. The CDR3 spells CASSLRGEGYSNQPQHF. The CDR3 DNA sequence: TGTGCCAGCAGTCTTAGAGGGGAGGGGTATAGCAATCAGCCCCAGCATTTT.

The J gene is TRBJ2-6, the V gene TRBV5-6; 9 bases map to TRBD1. V was pared by 4 bases and J by 1 base, with 3 bases of the junction left unmatched. The CDR3 consists of 16 residues. Germline lookup yields CDR1 SGHDT and CDR2 YYEEEE. CDR3 DNA: TGTGCCAGCAGCCCGGACAGGGGATCTGGGGCCAACGTCCTGACTTTC. It encodes CASSPDRGSGANVLTF.

This clone was detected only once. This chain links TRBV5-1 with TRBJ2-4, with a tentative D call TRBD1 (6 bases). Germline V gene sequence: CDR1 SGHRS, CDR2 YFSETQ. The CDR3 consists of 14 residues. The V and J ends lost 0 bases and 8 bases respectively, with 12 bases between them. DNA for the CDR3: TGCGCCAGCAGCTTGGAGGGGGTGGGGGACATTCAGTACTTC. Protein sequence: CASSLEGVGDIQYF.

The chain couples TRBV28 to TRBJ2-7; maybe TRBD1 (6 bases). The CDR3 consists of 14 residues. Germline V gene sequence: CDR1 MDHEN, CDR2 SYDVKM. V was pared by 7 bases and J by 2 bases, with 15 bases between. The chain's CDR3 is CASIKLGHPYEQYF. The DNA for the CDR3 is TGTGCCAGCATAAAATTGGGACATCCCTACGAGCAGTACTTC. Full variable domain (rest looked up from reference TRBV28 and TRBJ2-7): DVKVTQSSRYLVKRTGEKVFLECVQDMDHENMFWYRQDPGLGLRLIYFSYDVKMKEKGDIPEGYSVSREKKERFSLILESASTNQTSMYLCASIKLGHPYEQYFGPGTRLTVT.

This clone was recorded only once. The CDR3 here is CASSLANRDYGYTF. CDR3 nucleotides: TGTGCCAGCAGCTTAGCCAACCGGGACTATGGCTACACCTTC. The gene calls are TRBV7-9 and TRBJ1-2; D gene ambiguous. Germline V gene sequence: CDR1 SEHNR, CDR2 FQNEAQ (reference sequence). This CDR3 has 14 amino acids. Trimming took off 0 bases at V and 3 bases at J, with 8 bases between the two ends. Using reference TRBV7-9 and TRBJ1-2 for the parts outside the CDR3, the full variable domain is DTGVSQNPRHKITKRGQNVTFRCDPISEHNRLYWYRQTLGQGPEFLTYFQNEAQLEKSRLLSDRFSAERPKGSFSTLEIQRTEQGDSAMYLCASSLANRDYGYTFGSGTRLTVV.

The genes are TRBV5-4 and TRBJ1-4; D uncertain. Germline assignment: CDR1 SGHNT and CDR2 YYREEE (reference sequence). The CDR3 has 14 amino acids. With 4 bases removed from V and 5 bases from J, the gap between germline ends came to 12 bases. The CDR3 is CASSTSSRNEKLFF. The CDR3 DNA reads TGTGCCAGCAGCACCTCCTCTAGGAATGAAAAACTGTTTTTT.

Only one count was recorded for this clone. The rearrangement joins TRBV18 to TRBJ2-3; the match to TRBD2 covers 7 bases. Germline trimming cut 5 bases from V and 2 bases from J; bases unmatched to any gene: 4. The CDR3 has 14 amino acids. CDR1 KGHSH and CDR2 LQKENI come from the germline V gene. The DNA for the CDR3 is TGTGCCAGCTCAACCGGGACTAACACAGATACGCAGTATTTT. Its translation is CASSTGTNTDTQYF.

This chain connects TRBV5-1 to TRBJ2-5; 7 nucleotides line up with TRBD1. CDR3 length: 14 amino acids. Trimming at V came to 5 bases and at J to 5 bases, leaving 9 bases not matched to a gene. CDR1 is SGHRS, CDR2 YFSETQ, per germline. The CDR3 sequence is CASSSTGRGETQYF. The CDR3 DNA reads TGCGCCAGCAGTTCGACAGGGCGAGGGGAGACCCAGTACTTC. The variable domain in full, with the rest retrieved from reference TRBV5-1 and TRBJ2-5, is KAGVTQTPRYLIKTRGQQVTLSCSPISGHRSVSWYQQTPGQGLQFLFEYFSETQRNKGNFPGRFSGRQFSNSRSEMNVSTLELGDSALYLCASSSTGRGETQYFGPGTRLLVL.

This clone has a handful of counts. The chain links TRBV10-3 to TRBJ2-7; 10 positions agree with TRBD2. Germline V gene lookup returns CDR1 ENHRY and CDR2 SYGVKD. This CDR3 has 15 residues. J was trimmed by 2 bases and V by 4 bases; bases with no gene match: 5. The CDR3 DNA reads as TGTGCCATCAGTGCCGGGACTAGCGTTACCTACGAGCAGTACTTC. Amino acids: CAISAGTSVTYEQYF.

This clone was detected only once. This sequence joins TRBV5-4 and TRBJ2-5; 8 nucleotides agree with TRBD1. The CDR3 length is 15 residues. Germline assignment: CDR1 SGHNT and CDR2 YYREEE (reference sequence). V dropped 4 bases and J dropped 2; count of bases not matched to a gene: 7. This CDR3 is CASSGGQVEQETQYF. As DNA, the CDR3 is TGTGCCAGCAGCGGGGGACAGGTGGAGCAAGAGACCCAGTACTTC.

The CDR3 DNA reads TGTGCCAGCAGTTTTGGGAGGGTGGGCGAGCCCTACGAGCAGTACTTC. It codes for CASSFGRVGEPYEQYF. The chain uses TRBV27 and TRBJ2-7; TRBD2 matches 7 bases. The CDR3 has 16 amino acids. Unmatched junction bases numbered 10, after V lost 3 bases and J lost 2 bases. Per germline, CDR1 MNHEY and CDR2 SMNVEV (reference sequence).

This clone has only a few counts. The rearrangement links TRBV5-4 to TRBJ2-7; 9 nucleotides agree with TRBD2. Germline V gives CDR1 SGHNT, CDR2 YYREEE (reference sequence). The CDR3 is 16 amino acids. Losses at the gene ends were 0 bases for V and 4 bases for J; bases not matched to a gene: 8. The CDR3 loop is CASSLGDSGGLYEQYF. The CDR3 region has the DNA TGTGCCAGCAGCTTGGGGGATAGCGGGGGACTATACGAGCAGTACTTC.

The chain uses TRBV11-2 and TRBJ2-2; tentative D call: TRBD2 (6 bases). The CDR3 extends over 18 amino acids. Germline V CDR1 and CDR2: SGHAT, FQNNGV. The V gene lost 2 bases and the J gene lost 8 bases, with 24 bases spanning the gap. This CDR3 is CASSLLRGPLGLAGELFF. Written as DNA, the CDR3 is TGTGCCAGCAGCTTACTGCGGGGCCCCCTTGGGTTAGCGGGGGAGCTGTTTTTT.

The chain joins TRBV5-1 to TRBJ2-2, with TRBD2 matching 7 bases. V dropped 0 bases and J dropped 0; count of bases not matched to a gene: 14. The CDR3 totals 20 residues. Per germline, CDR1 SGHRS and CDR2 YFSETQ. The CDR3 spells CASSLGPPGYGTTNTGELFF. As DNA, the CDR3 is TGCGCCAGCAGCTTGGGCCCCCCTGGATACGGGACTACGAACACCGGGGAGCTGTTTTTT.

The rearrangement joins TRBV6-5 to TRBJ1-6; D remains unclear. The ends were cut back, 6 bases at V and 5 bases at J, with 11 bases in the middle. Germline V gene data show CDR1 as MNHEY and CDR2 as SVGAGI. CDR3 size: 14 residues. The CDR3 sequence is CASSGHGNNSPLHF. CDR3 nucleotides: TGTGCCAGCAGCGGTCACGGTAATAATTCACCCCTCCACTTT.